Listed here are 18 T cell receptor beta chains from one sample, sequenced in a study of human T cells and chemical hapten exposure. Time point reported: healthy volunteer bleed at 2 weeks. It was unfractionated whole blood from which total RNA was extracted. MiXCR was run by TCRdb on the RACE reads, yielding one entry per CDR3 protein. The sample shows some 45,000 distinct CDR3 sequences, 4.4% of them seen only once. Sequencing was done on a sample of whole blood. These TCRs come from a human donor in good health. Some clones in this sample may be carry-over from other donors' samples.

The sample holds many counts of this clonotype. The chain combines TRBV12-3 or TRBV12-4 with TRBJ1-5; tentative D call: TRBD1 (5 bases). The CDR3 is 14 amino acids. Between the trimmed V and J ends, which lost 6 bases and 0 bases, there was a span of 9 bases. CDR3 sequence: CASRGRYSNQPQHF. The CDR3 DNA sequence: TGTGCCAGCAGGGGACGGTATAGCAATCAGCCCCAGCATTTT.

This clonotype was recorded at least ten times. The chain is built from TRBV20-1 and TRBJ2-1, with D unresolved. The CDR3 has 11 amino acids. The germline V gene encodes CDR1 DFQATT and CDR2 SNEGSKA (reference sequence). V was trimmed by 3 bases and J by 9 bases, leaving 9 bases between them. CDR3 loop: CSARHKAEQFF. The CDR3 DNA reads TGCAGTGCTAGGCACAAGGCTGAGCAGTTCTTC.

This clonotype was recorded at least ten times. V is TRBV4-1 and J is TRBJ1-3, with D possibly TRBD1 on 5 matching bases. The CDR3 is 15 amino acids. CDR1 is MGHRA and CDR2 is YSYEKL in the germline V gene. The ends were cut back, 0 bases at V and 1 base at J, with 7 bases in the middle. CDR3: CASSQDRESGNTIYF. CDR3 DNA sequence: TGCGCCAGCAGCCAAGACAGGGAGTCTGGAAACACCATATATTTT.

The sample holds many counts of this clonotype. The rearrangement links TRBV5-1 to TRBJ2-5; D may be TRBD2 (6 bases). CDR1 is SGHRS, CDR2 YFSETQ, per germline. This CDR3 has 17 residues. The V and J ends lost 4 bases and 5 bases respectively, with 24 bases between them. The CDR3 loop reads CASSHTGGTSEGETQYF. The CDR3 DNA reads as TGCGCCAGCAGCCATACTGGAGGGACCTCAGAGGGGGAGACCCAGTACTTC.

This clonotype was detected ten times or more. The rearrangement uses TRBV28 and TRBJ1-5, with 8 bases fitting TRBD1. The CDR3 is 16 residues long. CDR1 is MDHEN, CDR2 SYDVKM, per germline. The junction had 5 bases not matched to a gene; V was cut back by 2 bases and J by 2 bases. CDR3: CASSLSRGPGNQPQHF. CDR3 in DNA: TGTGCCAGCAGTTTAAGCAGGGGGCCTGGCAATCAGCCCCAGCATTTT.

This clonotype was counted many times. V gene TRBV20-1 combines with J gene TRBJ2-3; 11 bases map to TRBD2. Germline V CDR1 and CDR2: DFQATT, SNEGSKA (reference sequence). V gave up 6 bases and J gave up 5 bases; unmatched junction bases: 7. The CDR3 loop spans 14 amino acids. CDR3 loop: CSARSGRAIDTQYF. The CDR3 DNA reads TGCAGTGCCCGTAGCGGGAGGGCCATAGATACGCAGTATTTT.

This chain connects TRBV10-1 to TRBJ2-3; TRBD2 matches at 10 bases. In germline, CDR1 is WNHNN, CDR2 SYGVQD (reference sequence). V lost 4 bases to trimming and J lost 5 bases; unmatched junction nucleotides: 9. The CDR3 covers 16 residues. The CDR3 reads CASSGGSGRLRDTQYF. The CDR3 DNA is TGCGCCAGCAGTGGAGGTAGCGGGAGGTTGAGAGATACGCAGTATTTT.

There are many counts of this clonotype. The chain couples TRBV29-1 to TRBJ2-1, with D tentatively TRBD1 or TRBD2 (5 bases each). The V end was cut by 4 bases, the J end by 8 bases, with 12 bases between. Germline CDR1 reads SQVTM; CDR2 reads ANQGSEA. The CDR3 spans 12 residues. CDR3 sequence reads: CSVGGRGHEQFF. The CDR3, as DNA: TGCAGCGTTGGGGGTCGGGGCCATGAGCAGTTCTTC.

This clonotype was counted ten times or more. The chain carries TRBV10-3 and TRBJ1-6; 9 positions agree with TRBD1. The CDR3 runs to 15 residues. The germline V gene encodes CDR1 ENHRY and CDR2 SYGVKD. The J segment lost 10 bases and the V segment lost 3 bases, leaving 7 bases of the junction unmatched. The CDR3 sequence is CAISDTGGAQSPLHF. DNA for the CDR3: TGTGCCATCAGTGATACAGGGGGCGCACAGTCACCCCTCCACTTT.

This clonotype was seen repeatedly, ten times or more. V usage is TRBV29-1 and J usage is TRBJ2-1, with 7 bases aligning to TRBD2. The CDR3 spans 12 residues. Germline V lookup: CDR1 SQVTM, CDR2 ANQGSEA. The V and J ends lost 2 bases and 10 bases, in that order; junction bases with no gene match: 5. This CDR3 reads CSVEPLRGEQFF. CDR3 nucleotides: TGCAGCGTTGAACCCTTGCGGGGGGAGCAGTTCTTC.

This clonotype was picked up a small number of times. This chain joins TRBV20-1 and TRBJ2-3; D gene ambiguous. Trimming removed 0 bases from V and 6 bases from J, with 10 bases in between. The CDR3 extends over 13 amino acids. CDR1 and CDR2 from the germline V gene are DFQATT and SNEGSKA (reference sequence). CDR3 amino acids: CSARDRYFDTQYF. The CDR3 nucleotides read TGCAGTGCTAGAGATCGCTACTTCGATACGCAGTATTTT.

There are a few counts of this clonotype. This chain connects TRBV28 to TRBJ2-6; the D gene is possibly TRBD1 (6 bases). Germline V gene data show CDR1 as MDHEN and CDR2 as SYDVKM. Trimming stripped 6 bases from V and 4 bases from J, with 10 bases between. The CDR3 sequence is 14 residues long. The CDR3 nucleotides read TGTGCCAGCAGAACAGGGTGGGGGGCCAACGTCCTGACTTTC. Translated: CASRTGWGANVLTF. Based on the CDR3 plus reference TRBV28 and TRBJ2-6, the full variable domain is DVKVTQSSRYLVKRTGEKVFLECVQDMDHENMFWYRQDPGLGLRLIYFSYDVKMKEKGDIPEGYSVSREKKERFSLILESASTNQTSMYLCASRTGWGANVLTFGAGSRLTVL.

This clonotype was seen repeatedly, ten times or more. The chain employs TRBV4-2 and TRBJ2-7, with D perhaps matching TRBD1 or TRBD2 (5 bases each). The CDR3 runs 17 residues. Deletions cut 0 bases from V and 2 bases from J, with 17 bases between. Germline CDR1 and CDR2: LGHNA and YNFKEQ. The CDR3 loop is CASSQDIGSGQTYEQYF. CDR3 DNA sequence: TGTGCCAGCAGCCAAGATATTGGATCGGGGCAGACCTACGAGCAGTACTTC.

At least ten counts were recorded for this clonotype. The chain combines TRBV10-1 with TRBJ2-3, with 7 bases identical to TRBD2. The CDR3 loop spans 14 amino acids. V shed 8 bases and J 0 bases; nucleotides not matched to a gene: 5. Germline V gene lookup returns CDR1 WNHNN and CDR2 SYGVQD (reference sequence). The DNA of the CDR3 is TGCGCCAGCCGAGCGGGAAGTAGCACAGATACGCAGTATTTT. Translation gives CASRAGSSTDTQYF.

This clonotype was detected a few times. The chain uses TRBV27 and TRBJ2-7; D gene unclear. V was cut by 5 bases and J by 7 bases, with 15 bases left in between. The CDR3 spans 13 residues. Germline V CDR1 and CDR2: MNHEY, SMNVEV (reference sequence). The CDR3 sequence: CASSTFLLGEQYF. CDR3 DNA sequence: TGTGCCAGCAGTACCTTCCTTCTAGGGGAGCAGTACTTC.

A word on this clonotype: A much larger clonotype is one base distant, so this may be a read error. The V and J genes are TRBV7-8 and TRBJ1-1; D unclear. Per germline, CDR1 SGHVS and CDR2 FQNEAQ. This CDR3 has 13 amino acids. CDR3 in amino acids: CASTPLRNTEALF. The CDR3 region has the DNA TGTGCCAGCACCCCACTCAGGAACACTGAAGCTCTCTTT.

This clonotype showed up just a few times. The V call is TRBV4-2, the J call TRBJ2-3; D may be TRBD1 (5 bases). Trimming took 0 bases from V and 4 from J, leaving 8 bases between them. The length of the CDR3 is 14 residues. Germline V gene lookup returns CDR1 LGHNA and CDR2 YNFKEQ. This chain's CDR3 is CASSQDGAADTQYF. CDR3 coding DNA: TGTGCCAGCAGCCAAGATGGGGCCGCAGATACGCAGTATTTT.

This clonotype was counted many times. The rearrangement links TRBV20-1 to TRBJ1-5; D perhaps matches TRBD1 (6 bases). With 2 bases removed from V and 7 bases from J, the gap between germline ends came to 24 bases. The CDR3 loop spans 17 amino acids. Germline V CDR1 and CDR2: DFQATT, SNEGSKA (reference sequence). The CDR3 DNA reads as TGCAGTGCTAGATCCGTTTGGACAGTCTGGGGCAGGCAGCCCCAGCATTTT. Its translation: CSARSVWTVWGRQPQHF.